The 21 T cell receptor beta chains reported below all come from one sample, sequenced in a study of blood T cell repertoires in COVID-19. Profiled with immunoSEQ multiplex PCR; TCRdb holds only in-frame clones, not every one. The sample contains more than 80,000 clones, roughly 88% of which appear only once. The sequencing input was peripheral blood. The receptors shown here come from a man in his fifties or sixties with active COVID-19.

This chain links TRBV7-3 with TRBJ2-7, with D perhaps matching TRBD2 (5 bases). With 0 bases removed from V and 1 base from J, the gap between germline ends came to 7 bases. Germline CDR1 is SGHTA and CDR2 is FQGTGA. CDR3 size: 14 residues. Here the CDR3 reads CASSLTGESYEQYF. The CDR3 coding sequence is TGTGCCAGCAGCTTAACCGGGGAGTCCTACGAGCAGTACTTC. Full variable domain (outside the CDR3, taken from reference TRBV7-3 and TRBJ2-7): GAGVSQTPSNKVTEKGKYVELRCDPISGHTALYWYRQSLGQGPEFLIYFQGTGAADDSGLPNDRFFAVRPEGSVSTLKIQRTERGDSAVYLCASSLTGESYEQYFGPGTRLTVT.

V is TRBV27 and J is TRBJ1-2, with D possibly being TRBD1 (5 bases). The CDR3 covers 12 residues. Germline-derived CDR1 and CDR2 are MNHEY and SMNVEV (reference sequence). Trimming pared 3 bases from V and 8 bases from J, leaving 10 bases between. As DNA, the CDR3 is TGTGCCAGCAGTTTTAGGGGAAGGGGCTACACCTTC. It is translated as CASSFRGRGYTF.

The chain uses TRBV30 and TRBJ1-2; 9 nucleotides align to TRBD1. J gave up 8 bases and V 1 base, and 11 bases lay outside the gene matches. From germline, CDR1 is GTSNPN and CDR2 SVGIG (reference sequence). The CDR3 totals 15 residues. The CDR3, as DNA: TGTGCCTGGAGTGGAGCTTACAGGGGGCGCGGGGGCTACACCTTC. This encodes CAWSGAYRGRGGYTF. The full variable domain, rest sourced from reference TRBV30 and TRBJ1-2, is SQTIHQWPATLVQPVGSPLSLECTVEGTSNPNLYWYRQAAGRGLQLLFYSVGIGQISSEVPQNLSASRPQDRQFILSSKKLLLSDSGFYLCAWSGAYRGRGGYTFGSGTRLTVV.

The rearrangement joins TRBV3-1 (or the pseudogene TRBV3-2) to TRBJ2-7; maybe TRBD2 (7 bases). V shed 0 bases and J shed 6 bases, with 24 bases lying between them. The CDR3 covers 18 residues. Germline values: CDR1 LGHDT, CDR2 YNNKEL (reference sequence). The CDR3 region is CASSQEPTGGLPLVEQYF. As DNA, the CDR3 is TGTGCCAGCAGCCAAGAACCCACCGGGGGGCTCCCCCTGGTCGAGCAGTACTTC.

This chain links TRBV7-2 with TRBJ1-2; D unresolved. Trimming left V 5 bases short and J 0 bases short, with 13 bases between. Germline values: CDR1 SGHTA, CDR2 FQGNSA. CDR3 length: 15 residues. The CDR3 reads CASSPGLRANYGYTF. For the CDR3, the DNA is TGTGCCAGCAGCCCAGGACTCCGAGCTAACTATGGCTACACCTTC.

The chain carries TRBV27 and TRBJ1-5; D unresolved. The CDR3 is made up of 14 amino acids. Trimming cost V 2 bases and J 7 bases, with 12 bases left between them. CDR1 and CDR2 from the germline V gene are MNHEY and SMNVEV (reference sequence). The CDR3 nucleotides are TGTGCCAGCAGTTTAGATTGGGGAGGACAGCCCCAGCATTTT. As protein: CASSLDWGGQPQHF.

The CDR3 here is CSARQDGNYGYTF. The CDR3 nucleotides read TGCAGCGCCCGACAGGACGGCAACTATGGCTACACCTTC. V usage is TRBV29-1 and J usage is TRBJ1-2; TRBD1 might be the D (6 bases). Germline assignment: CDR1 SQVTM and CDR2 ANQGSEA. V lost 7 bases, J lost 2 bases, and 14 bases lay in between. The CDR3 is 13 amino acids.

The chain recombines TRBV19 with TRBJ2-4; TRBD1 agrees at 8 bases. This CDR3 is built from 15 residues. V shed 5 bases, J shed 4 bases, and the junction held 7 bases outside the gene matches. Germline values: CDR1 LNHDA, CDR2 SQIVND (reference sequence). This CDR3 is CASSVRTGPKNIQYF. In DNA, the CDR3 is TGTGCCAGTAGTGTACGGACAGGGCCGAAAAACATTCAGTACTTC.

This chain links TRBV30 with TRBJ1-1; the D gene is possibly TRBD1 (6 bases). Trimming shortened V by 1 base and J by 7 bases, and 13 bases separated the two germline ends. The CDR3 sequence is 13 residues long. The germline V gene encodes CDR1 GTSNPN and CDR2 SVGIG (reference sequence). As DNA, the CDR3 is TGTGCCTGGAGTGGAGGACAGCTTTTTGAAGCTTTCTTT. It specifies CAWSGGQLFEAFF. Full variable domain (rest looked up from reference TRBV30 and TRBJ1-1): SQTIHQWPATLVQPVGSPLSLECTVEGTSNPNLYWYRQAAGRGLQLLFYSVGIGQISSEVPQNLSASRPQDRQFILSSKKLLLSDSGFYLCAWSGGQLFEAFFGQGTRLTVV.

V usage is TRBV9 and J usage is TRBJ1-1, with D perhaps TRBD1 (5 bases). The CDR3 covers 14 residues. Trimming left V 4 bases short and J 1 base short, with 11 bases between. Germline-derived CDR1 and CDR2 are SGDLS and YYNGEE. CDR3 coding DNA: TGTGCCAGCAGCCCCCGGACAACGAACACTGAAGCTTTCTTT. This translates into CASSPRTTNTEAFF.

The genes are TRBV11-3 and TRBJ2-1; a weak D match, TRBD1 (6 bases). Trimming stripped 4 bases from V and 6 bases from J, with 16 bases between. The CDR3 runs 15 residues. CDR1 SGHNT and CDR2 YENEEA come from the germline V gene. CDR3 DNA: TGTGCCAGCAGCTCCACCGGGACACGAGGCAATGAGCAGTTCTTC. This gives the protein CASSSTGTRGNEQFF. Complete variable domain (other parts from reference TRBV11-3 and TRBJ2-1): EAGVVQSPRYKIIEKKQPVAFWCNPISGHNTLYWYLQNLGQGPELLIRYENEEAVDDSQLPKDRFSAERLKGVDSTLKIQPAELGDSAVYLCASSSTGTRGNEQFFGPGTRLTVL.

The chain is built from TRBV7-9 and TRBJ2-7; D is possibly TRBD2 (5 bases). Germline CDR1 SEHNR, CDR2 FQNEAQ (reference sequence). This CDR3 has 14 residues. Trimming cost V 5 bases and J 1 base, with 12 bases left between them. The CDR3 here is CASSPRTQSYEQYF. The CDR3 DNA sequence: TGTGCCAGCAGCCCAAGGACTCAGTCCTACGAGCAGTACTTC.

V gene TRBV7-2 combines with J gene TRBJ2-1; 9 bases match TRBD2. The V gene end was trimmed by 2 bases and the J gene end by 4 bases; junction bases not matched to a gene: 9. The CDR3 extends over 17 amino acids. The germline CDR1 and CDR2 sequences are SGHTA and FQGNSA. The CDR3 region has the DNA TGTGCCAGCAGCTTAAAGGGCGCGGGAGGGCCGTACAATGAGCAGTTCTTC. Its translation: CASSLKGAGGPYNEQFF.

The chain uses TRBV5-1 and TRBJ2-3, with 10 positions matching TRBD2. There are 16 residues in the CDR3. Per germline, CDR1 SGHRS and CDR2 YFSETQ. V lost 1 base and J lost 0; bases outside the gene matches: 2. The CDR3 loop is CASSLPSGGSTDTQYF. DNA for the CDR3: TGCGCCAGCAGCTTGCCTAGCGGGGGAAGCACAGATACGCAGTATTTT.

The chain carries TRBV18 and TRBJ1-4; 9 bases map to TRBD1. CDR1 is KGHSH, CDR2 LQKENI, per germline. V gave up 4 bases and J gave up 8 bases; unmatched junction bases: 5. The CDR3 length is 14 residues. CDR3 coding DNA: TGTGCCAGCTCACAGGGACAGGGTCTCGAAAAACTGTTTTTT. It translates to CASSQGQGLEKLFF.

The chain couples TRBV4-1 to TRBJ1-5; D not certain. Germline lookup yields CDR1 MGHRA and CDR2 YSYEKL. V gave up 1 base and J gave up 6 bases, with 16 bases separating them. There are 16 residues in the CDR3. Here the CDR3 DNA reads TGCGCCAGCAGCCAAGTGTCAACAGCCTTAGGTCAGCCCCAGCATTTT. This translates into CASSQVSTALGQPQHF.

This clone was picked up one time. The chain couples TRBV11-3 to TRBJ1-4, with D uncertain. The germline V gene encodes CDR1 SGHNT and CDR2 YENEEA. The length of the CDR3 is 13 residues. The V and J ends lost 5 bases and 4 bases respectively, with 8 bases between them. In DNA, the CDR3 is TGTGCCAGCAGCGAGACATTTAATGAAAAACTGTTTTTT. Translating it yields CASSETFNEKLFF.

This sequence joins TRBV3-1 (or the pseudogene TRBV3-2) and TRBJ2-7, with 10 bases matching TRBD2. The V segment lost 4 bases and the J segment 2 bases; nucleotides outside the gene matches: 5. The CDR3 has 15 residues. The germline V gene encodes CDR1 LGHDT and CDR2 YNNKEL (reference sequence). The CDR3 DNA reads as TGTGCCAGCAGCCTTCGGACTAGCGGTACCTACGAGCAGTACTTC. Translated: CASSLRTSGTYEQYF.

The chain combines TRBV9 with TRBJ2-5; possibly TRBD2 for D (6 bases). This CDR3 spans 13 amino acids. Germline assignment: CDR1 SGDLS and CDR2 YYNGEE. With 4 bases removed from V and 2 bases from J, the gap between germline ends came to 9 bases. DNA for the CDR3: TGTGCCAGCAGCCCTAGCGTGCAAGAGACCCAGTACTTC. It is translated as CASSPSVQETQYF.

This clone was found once. The V call is TRBV19, the J call TRBJ1-6, with D unclear. Germline V gene lookup returns CDR1 LNHDA and CDR2 SQIVND (reference sequence). This CDR3 region has 13 residues. Trimming left V 7 bases short and J 2 bases short, with 6 bases between. The CDR3 DNA is TGTGCCAGTAATAGAGCCTATAATTCACCCCTCCACTTT. Protein product: CASNRAYNSPLHF.

V and J are TRBV7-6 and TRBJ2-7, with TRBD1 matching over 8 bases. V shed 5 bases, J shed 4 bases, and the junction held 7 bases outside the gene matches. Germline V lookup: CDR1 SGHVS, CDR2 FNYEAQ. The CDR3 covers 14 residues. The CDR3, as DNA: TGTGCCAGCAGCGTCCAGGGGGCTGTGTACGAGCAGTACTTC. It codes for CASSVQGAVYEQYF.